The next 15 T cell receptor beta chains were all read from a single sample in a study of HIV-infected patients and healthy controls. TCRdb re-called the 5' RACE reads with MiXCR, one entry per CDR3 protein. The sample includes some 67,000 distinct CDR3 sequences, around 16% of them seen just once. The specimen sequenced was CD4+ T cells from blood. The receptors come from a human donor in good health.

The chain recombines TRBV20-1 with TRBJ1-6; tentative D call: TRBD1 (6 bases). With 6 bases removed from V and 4 bases from J, the gap between germline ends came to 19 bases. The CDR3 totals 16 residues. Looked up from germline, CDR1 is DFQATT and CDR2 is SNEGSKA (reference sequence). CDR3 in DNA: TGCAGTGCCACCCGACGCAGGGGCGGGTATAATTCACCCCTCCACTTT. Protein sequence: CSATRRRGGYNSPLHF.

There are many counts of this clonotype. The chain is built from TRBV19 and TRBJ1-2, with 7 bases identical to TRBD1. CDR1 is LNHDA and CDR2 is SQIVND in the germline V gene (reference sequence). V gave up 1 base and J gave up 5 bases; unmatched junction bases: 4. There are 14 residues in the CDR3. The CDR3 nucleotides read TGTGCCAGTAGTATAGGCGGGACAGCGTATGGCTACACCTTC. It encodes CASSIGGTAYGYTF. The full variable domain, completed using reference TRBV19 and TRBJ1-2, is DGGITQSPKYLFRKEGQNVTLSCEQNLNHDAMYWYRQDPGQGLRLIYYSQIVNDFQKGDIAEGYSVSREKKESFPLTVTSAQKNPTAFYLCASSIGGTAYGYTFGSGTRLTVV.

The CDR3 DNA is TGTGCCAGCATCGGACAGCTGATTGTTCCGTCTGGGGCCAACGTCCTGACTTTC. This translates into CASIGQLIVPSGANVLTF. This sequence joins TRBV2 and TRBJ2-6; D may be TRBD1 (6 bases). V was pared by 7 bases and J by 1 base, with 20 bases between. Germline CDR1 is SNHLY and CDR2 is FYNNEI. There are 18 residues in the CDR3.

The V call is TRBV10-3, the J call TRBJ2-1; 13 bases agree with TRBD2. The junction had 4 bases not matched to a gene; V was cut back by 6 bases and J by 5 bases. Germline V gives CDR1 ENHRY, CDR2 SYGVKD. This CDR3 contains 15 residues. In nucleotides, the CDR3 is TGTGCCATCAGCCGAGGACTAGCGGGAGACAATGAGCAGTTCTTC. Its translation is CAISRGLAGDNEQFF.

V usage is TRBV5-1 and J usage is TRBJ2-3; 11 positions match TRBD2. Trimming took 4 bases from V and 5 from J; bases not matched to a gene: 3. Germline V CDR1 and CDR2: SGHRS, YFSETQ. This CDR3 is built from 14 residues. CDR3 in DNA: TGCGCCAGCAGCAAGGGACTAGCGGTAGATACGCAGTATTTT. It translates to CASSKGLAVDTQYF.

This clonotype was seen at least ten times. V usage is TRBV20-1 and J usage is TRBJ1-3; the D gene is possibly TRBD1 (5 bases). V lost 6 bases and J lost 1, with 25 bases in between. Germline values: CDR1 DFQATT, CDR2 SNEGSKA (reference sequence). The CDR3 sequence is 18 residues long. The CDR3 loop is CSATPGAGKEGSGNTIYF. In DNA form, the CDR3 reads TGCAGTGCCACTCCCGGGGCAGGAAAGGAGGGTTCTGGAAACACCATATATTTT.

This rearrangement joins TRBV7-2 to TRBJ2-3; D uncertain. The V gene lost 2 bases and the J gene lost 0 bases, with 3 bases spanning the gap. The germline gives CDR1 SGHTA, CDR2 FQGNSA. The CDR3 contains 13 residues. CDR3 in amino acids: CASSLFSTDTQYF. The CDR3 DNA reads as TGTGCCAGCAGCTTATTTAGCACAGATACGCAGTATTTT.

This clonotype has a count of ten or more. DNA of the CDR3: TGTGCCAGCAGACCACAGGTCCCAGATACGCAGTATTTT. This translates into CASRPQVPDTQYF. The V gene is TRBV7-2, the J gene TRBJ2-3; D is perhaps TRBD1 (5 bases). This CDR3 is built from 13 residues. Trimming removed 6 bases from V and 4 bases from J, with 11 bases in between. The germline V gene has CDR1 SGHTA and CDR2 FQGNSA.

J is TRBJ2-1 and V is TRBV7-2; 12 nucleotides line up with TRBD2. V lost 6 bases and J lost 8; bases outside the gene matches: 8. The CDR3 loop spans 15 amino acids. The germline V gene encodes CDR1 SGHTA and CDR2 FQGNSA. The CDR3 sequence is CASSKTSGSKDEQFF. CDR3 in DNA: TGTGCCAGCAGTAAGACTAGCGGGAGTAAGGATGAGCAGTTCTTC.

This clonotype was picked up a small number of times. J is TRBJ2-2 and V is TRBV7-6; no reliable D call. V was cut by 3 bases and J by 6 bases, with 8 bases left in between. The CDR3 loop spans 13 amino acids. The germline gives CDR1 SGHVS, CDR2 FNYEAQ. CDR3: CASSLTDSGELFF. The CDR3 DNA sequence: TGTGCCAGCAGCTTGACGGATTCCGGGGAGCTGTTTTTT.

The gene calls are TRBV3-1 and TRBJ2-7, with TRBD2 matching 8 bases. The CDR3 is 17 residues long. V shed 0 bases, J shed 7 bases, and the junction held 14 bases outside the gene matches. Germline V gene lookup returns CDR1 LGHDT and CDR2 YNNKEL (reference sequence). Written as DNA, the CDR3 is TGTGCCAGCAGCCAAGATCTCAACGGGAGGGCCTTGGGGGAGCAGTACTTC. The encoded protein is CASSQDLNGRALGEQYF.

This clonotype was recorded a few times. The chain couples TRBV11-2 to TRBJ1-5; a weak D match, TRBD1 (5 bases). V lost 5 bases and J 2 bases, leaving 13 bases between the germline ends. Germline assignment: CDR1 SGHAT and CDR2 FQNNGV. The CDR3 consists of 15 residues. The CDR3 DNA is TGTGCCAGCAGCCCCCTTTTAGGGGGCAATCAGCCCCAGCATTTT. Amino acids: CASSPLLGGNQPQHF.

This chain uses TRBV7-9 with TRBJ2-1, with D tentatively TRBD1 (5 bases). CDR3 length: 17 residues. V was shortened by 5 bases and J by 0 bases, with 17 bases between the two germline ends. Germline CDR1 reads SEHNR; CDR2 reads FQNEAQ (reference sequence). CDR3 amino acids: CASSLTGTVSSYNEQFF. The CDR3 nucleotides read TGTGCCAGCAGCCTTACAGGTACCGTAAGCTCCTACAATGAGCAGTTCTTC.

This clonotype was detected a few times. The J gene is TRBJ2-1, the V gene TRBV20-1; 10 bases fit TRBD2. Trimming took 3 bases from V and 6 from J; bases not matched to a gene: 8. This CDR3 contains 15 residues. The V gene's germline CDR1 is DFQATT and CDR2 SNEGSKA (reference sequence). This CDR3 reads CSASSSGRLRNEQFF. CDR3 in DNA: TGCAGTGCTAGTTCTAGCGGGAGACTACGCAATGAGCAGTTCTTC.

This clonotype occurred a few times. J is TRBJ2-7 and V is TRBV6-5; possible D gene TRBD1, 5 bases. V shed 3 bases and J shed 4 bases, with 19 bases lying between them. This CDR3 comprises 16 residues. Germline V gives CDR1 MNHEY, CDR2 SVGAGI. CDR3 coding DNA: TGTGCCAGCAGTTATAAGGGGCCGCCCTACCTATACGAGCAGTACTTC. Protein product: CASSYKGPPYLYEQYF.